Shown below are 5 T cell receptor beta chains from a single sample sequenced in a study of T-cell memory formation after mild COVID-19. TCRdb reprocessed the 5' RACE reads with MiXCR, giving one entry per CDR3 protein. The sample has 190,000 or so distinct CDR3 sequences, 20% to 25% seen once. The specimen sequenced was PBMCs or a T cell subset sorted from them (not recorded which). Source of these receptors: an adult woman who had mild COVID-19 (a few samples of this study predate the infection). Cell type and time point are not known.

This clonotype was seen a single time. CDR3 amino acids: CASSHMMQGSNQPQHF. The CDR3 bases are TGTGCCAGCAGTCACATGATGCAGGGGAGCAATCAGCCCCAGCATTTT. The genes are TRBV4-2 and TRBJ1-5; weak D call: TRBD1 (6 bases). Trimming stripped 6 bases from V and 1 base from J, with 16 bases between. The CDR3 covers 16 residues. From germline, CDR1 is LGHNA and CDR2 YNFKEQ.

The J gene is TRBJ2-7, the V gene TRBV20-1, with 7 nucleotides matching TRBD2. The CDR3 length is 13 residues. Germline V gene data show CDR1 as DFQATT and CDR2 as SNEGSKA (reference sequence). V was pared by 6 bases and J by 1 base, with 6 bases of the junction left unmatched. The CDR3 region is CSAPSGGSYEQYF. The CDR3 DNA is TGCAGTGCCCCTAGCGGTGGATCCTACGAGCAGTACTTC.

V is TRBV7-9 and J is TRBJ2-1; 13 nucleotides agree with TRBD2. Trimming at V came to 4 bases and at J to 3 bases, leaving 12 bases not matched to a gene. From germline, CDR1 is SEHNR and CDR2 FQNEAQ (reference sequence). This CDR3 contains 19 residues. The CDR3 DNA reads TGTGCCAGCAGCTCCCTGGGACTAGCGGGGAGGGGGATCTACAATGAGCAGTTCTTC. Its protein product is CASSSLGLAGRGIYNEQFF. The complete variable domain, with remaining parts taken from reference TRBV7-9 and TRBJ2-1, reads DTGVSQNPRHKITKRGQNVTFRCDPISEHNRLYWYRQTLGQGPEFLTYFQNEAQLEKSRLLSDRFSAERPKGSFSTLEIQRTEQGDSAMYLCASSSLGLAGRGIYNEQFFGPGTRLTVL.

This chain connects TRBV30 to TRBJ1-1; tentatively, D is TRBD1 (5 bases). V shed 2 bases and J shed 0 bases, with 10 bases lying between them. This CDR3 comprises 14 residues. CDR1 and CDR2 from the germline V gene are GTSNPN and SVGIG (reference sequence). CDR3 protein: CAWSIGHLNTEAFF. CDR3 nucleotides: TGTGCCTGGAGTATTGGACACCTGAACACTGAAGCTTTCTTT.

The V call is TRBV4-1, the J call TRBJ2-3, with 7 nucleotides matching TRBD2. This CDR3 is built from 16 residues. Trimming took 1 base from V and 4 from J; bases not matched to a gene: 8. Germline V gene data show CDR1 as MGHRA and CDR2 as YSYEKL. DNA for the CDR3: TGCGCCAGCAGCCAAGGGAACCTCGCGGGAGCAGATACGCAGTATTTT. Translation gives CASSQGNLAGADTQYF.